The text below deals with one T cell receptor (beta chain). Its cognate antigen is unknown. TCR beta CDR3 amplification used RNA transcripts. The workflow started with a first-round RT-PCR run with HTBI primers and then moved on to a second-round multiplex PCR. TCRdb itself ran the multiplex PCR reads through MiXCR, one entry per CDR3 protein. This sample carries a few hundred thousand distinct CDR3 sequences, just under 40% of them seen once, and the ten largest clones take 3.5% to 5%. Germline lookup yields CDR1 SGHVS and CDR2 FQNEAQ. This CDR3 spans 15 amino acids. This sample was included in a study of Graves' ophthalmopathy and Graves' hyperthyroidism. Study-level information: If no ophthalmopathy appeared within 18 months of follow-up, hyperthyroidism was termed stable. Study observations and caveats: Thyroid clonotypes that were expanded above 0.001 frequency mostly also appeared in blood.

Lactation, pregnancy, uncontrolled infections and other autoimmune diseases were all grounds for excluding patients. The receptor's source is an adult man with Graves' hyperthyroidism. The sample consisted of peripheral blood or thyroid tissue (not recorded which). This sequence joins TRBV7-8 and TRBJ2-7; D is perhaps TRBD1 (7 bases). The J call may be wrong; the DNA end is better matched by TRBJ2-1. CDR3 residues: CASSEWGAGGNEQFF. The CDR3, as DNA: TGTGCCAGCAGCGAATGGGGGGCAGGGGGCAATGAGCAGTTCTTC.